This T cell receptor (beta chain) was retrieved from a study of patients and donors after allogeneic stem cell transplantation. TCRdb processed the RT-PCR reads anew with MiXCR; each CDR3 protein has one entry. Altogether about a million distinct CDR3 sequences are present, roughly 18% being singletons, with the ten largest covering 6%. This clonotype was picked up a small number of times. The germline V gene encodes CDR1 ENHRY and CDR2 SYGVKD. V gave up 4 bases and J gave up 8 bases; unmatched junction bases: 4. The CDR3 length is 14 residues. Sequenced: blood, either unsorted or a sorted T cell fraction (not recorded which). The rearrangement uses TRBV10-3 and TRBJ2-1; 11 bases agree with TRBD1. The sequence derives from a human donor who was either an allogeneic HSCT recipient or a stem cell or donor lymphocyte infusion donor (not recorded which). It is not recorded whose cells these are; they may come from a transplant donor. CDR3 coding DNA: TGTGCCATCAGTGCCGGGACAGGGGGTGATGAGCAGTTCTTC. Its translation is CAISAGTGGDEQFF.